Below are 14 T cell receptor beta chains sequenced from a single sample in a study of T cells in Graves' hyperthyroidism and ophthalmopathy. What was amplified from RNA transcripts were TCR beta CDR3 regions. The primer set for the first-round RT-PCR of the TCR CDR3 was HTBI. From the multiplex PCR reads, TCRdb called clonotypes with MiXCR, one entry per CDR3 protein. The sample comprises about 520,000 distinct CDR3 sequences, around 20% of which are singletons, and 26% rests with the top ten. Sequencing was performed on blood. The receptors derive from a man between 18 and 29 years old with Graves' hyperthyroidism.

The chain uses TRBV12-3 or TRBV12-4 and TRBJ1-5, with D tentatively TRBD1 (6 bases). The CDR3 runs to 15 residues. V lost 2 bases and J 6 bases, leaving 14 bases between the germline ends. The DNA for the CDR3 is TGTGCCAGCAGTTTATGGGGGACAAAGGGTCAGCCCCAGCATTTT. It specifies CASSLWGTKGQPQHF.

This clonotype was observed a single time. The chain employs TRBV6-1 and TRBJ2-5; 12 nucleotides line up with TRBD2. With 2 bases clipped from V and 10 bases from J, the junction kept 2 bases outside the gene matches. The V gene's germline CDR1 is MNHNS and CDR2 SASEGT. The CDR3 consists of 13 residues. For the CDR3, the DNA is TGTGCCAGCAGTGAACTAGCGGGAGGGGACCAGTACTTC. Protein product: CASSELAGGDQYF.

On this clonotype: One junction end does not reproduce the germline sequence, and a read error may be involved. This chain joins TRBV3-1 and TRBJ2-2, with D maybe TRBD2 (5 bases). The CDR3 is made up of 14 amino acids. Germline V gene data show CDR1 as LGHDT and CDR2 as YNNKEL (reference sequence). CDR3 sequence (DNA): TGTGCCAGCAGCCAACGACGGTCCACCGGGGAGCTGTGTTTT. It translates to CASSQRRSTGELCF.

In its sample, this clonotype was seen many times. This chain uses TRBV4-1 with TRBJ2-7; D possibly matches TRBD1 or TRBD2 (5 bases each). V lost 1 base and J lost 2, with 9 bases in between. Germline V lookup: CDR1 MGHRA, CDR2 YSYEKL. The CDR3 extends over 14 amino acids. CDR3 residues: CASSQGDLTYEQYF. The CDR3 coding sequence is TGCGCCAGCAGCCAAGGGGACCTGACCTACGAGCAGTACTTC.

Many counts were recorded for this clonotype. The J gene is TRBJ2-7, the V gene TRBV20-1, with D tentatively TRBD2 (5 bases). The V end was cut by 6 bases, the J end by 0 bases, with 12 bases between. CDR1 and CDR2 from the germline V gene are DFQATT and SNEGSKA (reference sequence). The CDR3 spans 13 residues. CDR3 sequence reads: CSAASSVSYEQYF. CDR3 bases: TGCAGTGCCGCTAGCTCTGTCTCCTACGAGCAGTACTTC.

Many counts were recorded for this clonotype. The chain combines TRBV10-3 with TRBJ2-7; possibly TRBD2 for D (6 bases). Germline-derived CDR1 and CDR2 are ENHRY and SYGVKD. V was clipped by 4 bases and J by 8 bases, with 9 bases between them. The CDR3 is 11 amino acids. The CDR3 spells CAISGGDKQYF. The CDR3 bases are TGTGCCATCAGTGGGGGGGATAAGCAGTACTTC.

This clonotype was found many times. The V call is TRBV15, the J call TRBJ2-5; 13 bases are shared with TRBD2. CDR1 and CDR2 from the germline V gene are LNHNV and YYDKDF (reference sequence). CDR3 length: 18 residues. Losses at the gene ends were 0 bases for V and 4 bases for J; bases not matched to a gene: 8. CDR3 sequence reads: CATSRDPPGLAGTETQYF. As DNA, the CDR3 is TGTGCCACCAGCAGAGACCCTCCGGGACTAGCGGGGACAGAGACCCAGTACTTC. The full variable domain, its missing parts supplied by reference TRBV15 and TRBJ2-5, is DAMVIQNPRYQVTQFGKPVTLSCSQTLNHNVMYWYQQKSSQAPKLLFHYYDKDFNNEADTPDNFQSRRPNTSFCFLDIRSPGLGDTAMYLCATSRDPPGLAGTETQYFGPGTRLLVL.

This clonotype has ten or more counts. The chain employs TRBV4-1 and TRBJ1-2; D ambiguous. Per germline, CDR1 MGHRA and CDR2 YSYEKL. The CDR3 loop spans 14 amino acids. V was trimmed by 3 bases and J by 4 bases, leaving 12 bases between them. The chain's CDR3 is CASSQATDVYGYTF. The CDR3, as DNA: TGCGCCAGCAGCCAGGCAACAGACGTCTATGGCTACACCTTC.

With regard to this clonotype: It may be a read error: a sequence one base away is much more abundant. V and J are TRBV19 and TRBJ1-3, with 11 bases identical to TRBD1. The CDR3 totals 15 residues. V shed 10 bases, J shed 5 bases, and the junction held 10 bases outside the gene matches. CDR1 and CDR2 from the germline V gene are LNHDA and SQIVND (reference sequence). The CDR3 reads CATLDRGLFRNTIYF. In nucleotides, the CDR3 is TGTGCCACTTTGGACAGGGGGCTTTTTCGAAACACCATATATTTT.

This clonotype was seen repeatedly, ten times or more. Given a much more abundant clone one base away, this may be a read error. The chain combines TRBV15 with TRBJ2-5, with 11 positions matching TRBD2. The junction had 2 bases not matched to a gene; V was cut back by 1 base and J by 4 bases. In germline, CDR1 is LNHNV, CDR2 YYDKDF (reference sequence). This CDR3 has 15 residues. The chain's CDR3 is CATSRVTSGGETQYF. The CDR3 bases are TGTGCCACCAGCAGAGTAACTAGCGGGGGAGAGACCCAGTACTTC.

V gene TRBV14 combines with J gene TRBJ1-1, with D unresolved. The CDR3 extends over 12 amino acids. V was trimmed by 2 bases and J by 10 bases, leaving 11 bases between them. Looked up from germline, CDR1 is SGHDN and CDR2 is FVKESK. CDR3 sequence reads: CASSQSRGAAFF. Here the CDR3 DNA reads TGTGCCAGCAGCCAATCCCGAGGTGCAGCTTTCTTT.

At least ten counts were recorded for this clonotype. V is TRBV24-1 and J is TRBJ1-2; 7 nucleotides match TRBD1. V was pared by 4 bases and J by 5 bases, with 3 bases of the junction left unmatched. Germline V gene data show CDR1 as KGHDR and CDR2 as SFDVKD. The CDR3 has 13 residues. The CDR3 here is CATSDGTAYGYTF. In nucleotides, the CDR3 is TGTGCCACCAGTGACGGGACAGCTTATGGCTACACCTTC.

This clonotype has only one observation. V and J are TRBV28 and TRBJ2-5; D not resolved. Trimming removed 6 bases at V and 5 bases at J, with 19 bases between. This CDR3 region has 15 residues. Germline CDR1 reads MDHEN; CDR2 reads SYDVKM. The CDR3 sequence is CASSQVGNLVETQYF. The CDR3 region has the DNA TGTGCCAGCAGCCAAGTTGGCAATCTGGTGGAGACCCAGTACTTC. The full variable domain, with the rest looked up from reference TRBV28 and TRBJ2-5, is DVKVTQSSRYLVKRTGEKVFLECVQDMDHENMFWYRQDPGLGLRLIYFSYDVKMKEKGDIPEGYSVSREKKERFSLILESASTNQTSMYLCASSQVGNLVETQYFGPGTRLLVL.

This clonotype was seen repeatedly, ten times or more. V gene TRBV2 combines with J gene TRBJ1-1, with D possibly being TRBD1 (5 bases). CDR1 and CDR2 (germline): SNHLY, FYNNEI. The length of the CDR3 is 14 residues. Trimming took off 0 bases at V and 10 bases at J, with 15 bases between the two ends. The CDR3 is CASSEARDEGRAFF. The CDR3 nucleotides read TGTGCCAGCAGTGAAGCTAGGGACGAAGGGAGAGCTTTCTTT.